This section outlines one TCR beta chain sequence together with its context. The repertoire was sequenced with immunoSEQ multiplex PCR; TCRdb's copy has only in-frame clones and lacks some. The table shows about 480,000 clones, with 79% occurring only once. This CDR3 is built from 15 residues. The V end was cut by 3 bases, the J end by 0 bases, with 10 bases between. Germline CDR1 reads SGHRS; CDR2 reads YFSETQ. The data stem from a study of shared clonotypes between healthy human individuals. This sequence joins TRBV5-1 and TRBJ1-3; possibly TRBD1 for D (5 bases). This TCR was sampled from a middle-aged woman in good health. Some clones in this sample may be carry-over from other donors' samples. The sequenced sample consisted of PBMCs. The CDR3 reads CASSSTGASGNTIYF. The CDR3, as DNA: TGCGCCAGCAGCTCTACAGGAGCCTCTGGAAACACCATATATTTT.